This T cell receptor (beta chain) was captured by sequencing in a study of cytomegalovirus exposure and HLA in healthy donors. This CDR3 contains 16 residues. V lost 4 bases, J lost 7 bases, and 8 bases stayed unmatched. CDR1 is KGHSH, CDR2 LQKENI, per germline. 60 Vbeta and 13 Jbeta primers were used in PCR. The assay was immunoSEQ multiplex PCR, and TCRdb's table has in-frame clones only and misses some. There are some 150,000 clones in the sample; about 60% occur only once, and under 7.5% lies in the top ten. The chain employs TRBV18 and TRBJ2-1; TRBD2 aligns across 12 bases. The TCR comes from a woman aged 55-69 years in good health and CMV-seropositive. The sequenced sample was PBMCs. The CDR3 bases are TGTGCCAGCTCACAAATTAGAACTAGCGGGAGGAATGAGCAGTTCTTC. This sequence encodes CASSQIRTSGRNEQFF.